This TCR beta chain was documented in a study of OX40 agonist ivuxolimab in advanced cancers. Overall study context: Patient treatment consisted of intravenous ivuxolimab administration every 2 weeks at 0.01 to 10 mg/kg. Anti-PD-1, anti-PD-L1 or anti-CTLA-4 therapy given earlier was allowed, and 40% had some. Study-wide findings and caveats: Blood T cells, both CD4+ and CD8+, expanded clonally by week 6 at 0.1 to 3.0 mg/kg. Expanded clones tended on average to be more numerous among CD8+ T cells than CD4+.

Sequencing was performed with immunoSEQ multiplex PCR; in TCRdb, only in-frame clones are kept and a portion is missing. Seen here are about 59,000 clones, about 89% observed once, and the top ten hold around 0.4%. Germline V CDR1 and CDR2: MNHEY, SVGAGI. CDR3 length equals 14 residues. The junction had 4 bases not matched to a gene; V was cut back by 2 bases and J by 4 bases. Of note for this clone: Its specificity is unknown.

The rearrangement links TRBV6-5 to TRBJ1-2, with 7 positions matching TRBD1. This sample comprised CD4+ or CD8+ T cells sorted from blood, obtained in a trial of the OX40 agonist ivuxolimab. The source of this sequence is an adult with an advanced solid tumor such as melanoma, head and neck, liver or kidney cancer. The CDR3 sequence: CASSYGGGPYGYTF. The CDR3 DNA follows: TGTGCCAGCAGTTACGGAGGGGGCCCCTATGGCTACACCTTC.